These T cell receptor beta chains were read from a single sample in a study of T cell responses to AZD1222 COVID-19 vaccine. The assay was immunoSEQ multiplex PCR, and TCRdb's table has in-frame clones only and misses some. The table lists about 150,000 clones, roughly 91% of them singletons, with approximately 9% in the top ten. This material consisted of peripheral blood, taken on day 0 of AZD1222 vaccination. All receptors come from an adult in good health. Both conserved end residues are trimmed from each CDR3.

CDR3 length	J gene	V gene	CDR3 protein
12	TRBJ2-1	TRBV11-2	ASSFKDTYNEQF
12	TRBJ1-1	TRBV7-9	ASSLVQGVTEAF
12	TRBJ1-2	TRBV19	ASSSRDRGYGYT
15	TRBJ1-5	TRBV28	ASSPLTATTPNQPQH
11	TRBJ1-6	TRBV2	ASNGQGPAPLH
14	TRBJ2-7	TRBV7-2	ASSPRAQTLSYEQY
13	TRBJ2-3	TRBV9	ASSVVPREGDTQY
13	TRBJ1-2	TRBV7-3	ASSLVAGKEYGYT
12	TRBJ2-7	TRBV7-6	ASSPSTERYEQY
12	TRBJ1-2	TRBV5-5	ASSTTGLNYGYT
11	TRBJ1-1	TRBV12-3/TRBV12-4	ASSFGQDTEAF
10	TRBJ1-6	TRBV30	AWSPSYSPLH
11	TRBJ1-1	TRBV2	ASRVRTGVEAF
11	TRBJ2-1	TRBV18	ASSPGQFNEQF
11	TRBJ1-2	TRBV18	ASSLDRDYGYT
16	TRBJ2-2	TRBV7-9	ASSLQPSLRLNTGELF
11	TRBJ1-5	TRBV19	ASSFGGSQPQH
9	TRBJ2-1	TRBV20-1	SARRINEQF
12	TRBJ1-6	TRBV30	AWSSPSYNSPLH
13	TRBJ2-1	TRBV7-3	ASSLWDSERQEQF
10	TRBJ1-1	TRBV10-3	AIGLPGVWAF
14	TRBJ2-1	TRBV30	AWSLPTGDLYNEQF
10	TRBJ2-1	TRBV30	ACELSVNEQF
12	TRBJ1-2	TRBV11-2	ASSFDPGFNGYT
16	TRBJ1-6	TRBV11-3	ASSPGDRGRSYNSPLH
15	TRBJ1-3	TRBV9	ASSQGGRSLSGNTIY
11	TRBJ2-4	TRBV28	ASSLGGGALLV
11	TRBJ1-2	TRBV7-9	ASSQAGNYGYT
12	TRBJ1-2	TRBV7-9	ASSLAGSNYGYT